Below, 31 T cell receptor beta chains from the same sample are listed, as sequenced in a study of blood T cell repertoires in COVID-19 (dated by TCRdb to 2019 to 2021). Library preparation used the immunoSEQ multiplex PCR assay. This is the immuneACCESS table as TCRdb keeps it, with only in-frame sequences that have V and J called. A part of the clones is gone; compared with another copy, unresolved V genes explain less than half, and the rest is unexplained. Within this sample are fewer than 250,000 clones, with 81% of them counted one time only. 8.9% of the sample is taken by the ten largest. Sequencing input: PBMCs or T cells enriched from blood (not recorded which). The source of these receptors is a woman in her forties or fifties with acute COVID-19.

The V and J genes are TRBV11-2 and TRBJ2-6, with a possible D match to TRBD1 (5 bases). The CDR3 runs to 19 residues. V was trimmed by 0 bases and J by 2 bases, leaving 17 bases between them. Germline CDR1 is SGHAT and CDR2 is FQNNGV. The CDR3 region is CASSLDFEVGAAGANVLTF. CDR3 coding DNA: TGTGCCAGCAGCTTAGATTTTGAAGTAGGGGCGGCTGGGGCCAACGTCCTGACTTTC.

V usage is TRBV6-2 or TRBV6-3 and J usage is TRBJ2-3; D is perhaps TRBD1 (6 bases). CDR1 and CDR2 from the germline V gene are MNHEY and SVGEGT. Trimming took 6 bases from V and 1 from J, leaving 8 bases between them. The CDR3 covers 13 residues. The CDR3 here is CASSRTGTDTQYF. CDR3 in DNA: TGTGCCAGCAGCCGGACAGGCACAGATACGCAGTATTTT.

V is TRBV10-3 and J is TRBJ1-4; 8 bases align to TRBD1. V lost 4 bases, J lost 8 bases, and 12 bases stayed unmatched. This CDR3 contains 16 residues. Per the germline V gene, CDR1 is ENHRY and CDR2 is SYGVKD. Here the CDR3 DNA reads TGTGCCATCAGTGCGGGACAGGACCTACTGGGGGAAAAACTGTTTTTT. Translated, it gives CAISAGQDLLGEKLFF.

The chain combines TRBV7-6 with TRBJ1-4; TRBD1 matches at 7 bases. The CDR3 runs to 16 residues. The germline CDR1 and CDR2 sequences are SGHVS and FNYEAQ. V lost 6 bases and J lost 3; bases outside the gene matches: 10. The CDR3 DNA follows: TGTGCCAGCAGACAACAACCGGGACAGCCTAATGAAAAACTGTTTTTT. It codes for CASRQQPGQPNEKLFF.

The chain joins TRBV7-8 to TRBJ2-7, with D unclear. The CDR3 is made up of 14 amino acids. V lost 1 base to trimming and J lost 0 bases, with 7 bases between them. In germline, CDR1 is SGHVS, CDR2 FQNEAQ. For the CDR3, the DNA is TGTGCCAGCAGCTTAGAGGAGAGCTCCTACGAGCAGTACTTC. Residues: CASSLEESSYEQYF.

The V and J genes are TRBV5-1 and TRBJ2-1, with 7 bases aligning to TRBD1. Germline CDR1 SGHRS, CDR2 YFSETQ. This CDR3 is 17 amino acids long. V trimming: 4 bases; J trimming: 2 bases; junction bases outside the gene matches: 12. The CDR3 bases are TGCGCCAGCAGCGGTGAAGGGGGCTTCTTCACCTACAATGAGCAGTTCTTC. Protein: CASSGEGGFFTYNEQFF.

This clone was observed many times. The chain couples TRBV20-1 to TRBJ2-7; TRBD1 matches at 8 bases. V was pared by 4 bases and J by 1 base, with 3 bases of the junction left unmatched. This CDR3 is built from 13 residues. Germline assignment: CDR1 DFQATT and CDR2 SNEGSKA (reference sequence). CDR3 amino acids: CSAIDRGSYEQYF. The CDR3 bases are TGCAGTGCTATTGACAGGGGTTCCTACGAGCAGTACTTC.

V and J are TRBV28 and TRBJ2-3; possible D gene TRBD1, 5 bases. This CDR3 contains 12 residues. With 7 bases removed from V and 6 bases from J, the gap between germline ends came to 11 bases. Germline V lookup: CDR1 MDHEN, CDR2 SYDVKM. The CDR3 nucleotides are TGTGCCAGCACAGCAGGGTACGATACGCAGTATTTT. Its translation is CASTAGYDTQYF.

This sequence joins TRBV5-1 and TRBJ1-6, with TRBD1 matching 8 bases. Per germline, CDR1 SGHRS and CDR2 YFSETQ. The CDR3 totals 16 residues. The junction had 12 bases not matched to a gene; V was cut back by 5 bases and J by 8 bases. The CDR3 region has the DNA TGCGCCAGCAGTTCAATGAAACAGGGGGTAGATTCACCCCTCCACTTT. This encodes CASSSMKQGVDSPLHF.

The J gene is TRBJ1-4, the V gene TRBV6-5; TRBD1 agrees at 7 bases. CDR3 size: 14 residues. Trimming at V came to 6 bases and at J to 6 bases, leaving 7 bases not matched to a gene. Germline V gene data show CDR1 as MNHEY and CDR2 as SVGAGI. The CDR3 region is CASRSGTADEKLFF. In DNA form, the CDR3 reads TGTGCCAGCAGATCCGGGACAGCCGATGAAAAACTGTTTTTT.

A few counts support this clone. This chain uses TRBV28 with TRBJ2-2, with TRBD2 matching over 10 bases. The germline V gene encodes CDR1 MDHEN and CDR2 SYDVKM. V lost 0 bases, J lost 5 bases, and 3 bases stayed unmatched. The CDR3 runs 16 residues. CDR3 residues: CASSLWSGGATGELFF. Here the CDR3 DNA reads TGTGCCAGCAGTTTATGGAGCGGGGGGGCAACCGGGGAGCTGTTTTTT.

J is TRBJ2-4 and V is TRBV29-1; D is perhaps TRBD1 (6 bases). Germline V CDR1 and CDR2: SQVTM, ANQGSEA. This CDR3 is 16 amino acids long. Trimming took off 0 bases at V and 8 bases at J, with 20 bases between the two ends. This chain's CDR3 is CSVEEVRFGQGYIQYF. The CDR3 coding sequence is TGCAGCGTTGAAGAGGTCAGGTTCGGGCAGGGGTACATTCAGTACTTC. The full variable domain, completed using reference TRBV29-1 and TRBJ2-4, is SAVISQKPSRDICQRGTSLTIQCQVDSQVTMMFWYRQQPGQSLTLIATANQGSEATYESGFVIDKFPISRPNLTFSTLTVSNMSPEDSSIYLCSVEEVRFGQGYIQYFGAGTRLSVL.

The chain couples TRBV28 to TRBJ2-3, with 7 nucleotides matching TRBD2. The germline V gene encodes CDR1 MDHEN and CDR2 SYDVKM. V was pared by 4 bases and J by 3 bases, with 10 bases of the junction left unmatched. The CDR3 runs to 16 residues. In nucleotides, the CDR3 is TGTGCCAGCAGTTCTTCCCTGCGGGGGACTACAGATACGCAGTATTTT. The encoded protein is CASSSSLRGTTDTQYF. Looking up the rest from reference TRBV28 and TRBJ2-3 gives the full variable domain: DVKVTQSSRYLVKRTGEKVFLECVQDMDHENMFWYRQDPGLGLRLIYFSYDVKMKEKGDIPEGYSVSREKKERFSLILESASTNQTSMYLCASSSSLRGTTDTQYFGPGTRLTVL.

The table lists this clone with a count of one. The V gene is TRBV2, the J gene TRBJ2-3, with 7 bases matching TRBD2. The CDR3 length is 13 residues. V shed 8 bases, J shed 2 bases, and the junction held 4 bases outside the gene matches. CDR1 and CDR2 (germline): SNHLY, FYNNEI. CDR3 DNA: TGTGCCAGCCAGCGGGACTCCACAGATACGCAGTATTTT. Translation: CASQRDSTDTQYF. Full variable domain (rest looked up from reference TRBV2 and TRBJ2-3): EPEVTQTPSHQVTQMGQEVILRCVPISNHLYFYWYRQILGQKVEFLVSFYNNEISEKSEIFDDQFSVERPDGSNFTLKIRSTKLEDSAMYFCASQRDSTDTQYFGPGTRLTVL.

The rearrangement uses TRBV29-1 and TRBJ2-2; 8 bases align to TRBD1. The CDR3 length is 13 residues. The germline V gene encodes CDR1 SQVTM and CDR2 ANQGSEA. Losses at the gene ends were 8 bases for V and 5 bases for J; bases not matched to a gene: 7. The DNA of the CDR3 is TGCAGCATATGGACAGGGAGGACCGGGGAGCTGTTTTTT. Translating gives CSIWTGRTGELFF.

This rearrangement joins TRBV19 to TRBJ2-2, with 8 bases fitting TRBD2. V gave up 5 bases and J gave up 14 bases; unmatched junction bases: 16. Germline V CDR1 and CDR2: LNHDA, SQIVND (reference sequence). The CDR3 extends over 15 amino acids. The CDR3: CASSVQRGSLGGLFF. The CDR3 DNA is TGTGCCAGTAGTGTCCAGCGGGGGTCACTTGGTGGTCTGTTTTTT.

V usage is TRBV15 and J usage is TRBJ1-2; TRBD1 might be the D (6 bases). Germline V gene sequence: CDR1 LNHNV, CDR2 YYDKDF (reference sequence). Trimming took off 3 bases at V and 3 bases at J, with 23 bases between the two ends. The CDR3 extends over 18 amino acids. The CDR3 bases are TGTGCCACCAGCAGGACCGAGGGCAGGGGCCCGGCGGACTATGGCTACACCTTC. Its protein product is CATSRTEGRGPADYGYTF.

The V call is TRBV2, the J call TRBJ1-5, with 8 bases lining up with TRBD1. There are 17 residues in the CDR3. Trimming cost V 6 bases and J 0 bases; bases outside gene matches: 10. Germline V gene lookup returns CDR1 SNHLY and CDR2 FYNNEI. CDR3 DNA sequence: TGTGCCAGCAGGCCCGGGACAGGCCAATATAGCAATCAGCCCCAGCATTTT. Translated, it gives CASRPGTGQYSNQPQHF.

The sample holds one count of this clone. The chain carries TRBV19 and TRBJ2-2; 14 positions agree with TRBD2. Germline V CDR1 and CDR2: LNHDA, SQIVND (reference sequence). J was trimmed by 5 bases and V by 5 bases; bases with no gene match: 1. The CDR3 has 15 amino acids. CDR3 sequence: CASSWTSGRTGELFF. DNA for the CDR3: TGTGCCAGTAGTTGGACTAGCGGGAGGACCGGGGAGCTGTTTTTT.

This rearrangement joins TRBV5-1 to TRBJ1-3; D unclear. Trimming removed 0 bases at V and 1 base at J, with 8 bases between. Germline lookup yields CDR1 SGHRS and CDR2 YFSETQ. This CDR3 comprises 15 residues. The CDR3 region has the DNA TGCGCCAGCAGCTTGGGTCCAGGATCTGGAAACACCATATATTTT. Translation: CASSLGPGSGNTIYF.

This clone was seen only once. V gene TRBV5-1 combines with J gene TRBJ1-6, with a tentative D call TRBD1 (5 bases). Trimming cost V 8 bases and J 0 bases, with 12 bases left between them. This CDR3 spans 15 amino acids. Germline CDR1 SGHRS, CDR2 YFSETQ. In nucleotides, the CDR3 is TGCGCCAGTAGACCCGACAGCTCCTATAATTCACCCCTCCACTTT. Translation: CASRPDSSYNSPLHF.

The chain is built from TRBV2 and TRBJ2-3, with D perhaps TRBD1 (6 bases). The ends were cut back, 4 bases at V and 1 base at J, with 18 bases in the middle. The CDR3 is 17 amino acids. Germline lookup yields CDR1 SNHLY and CDR2 FYNNEI. The CDR3: CASSGSWDTSGTDTQYF. The CDR3 nucleotides are TGTGCCAGCAGTGGGAGCTGGGACACCTCTGGCACAGATACGCAGTATTTT.

This clone has just a few counts. This chain connects TRBV12-5 to TRBJ1-5; possibly TRBD1 for D (6 bases). Trimming shortened V by 1 base and J by 2 bases, and 15 bases separated the two germline ends. Germline CDR1 reads LGHNT; CDR2 reads FRNRAP. There are 17 residues in the CDR3. The CDR3 coding sequence is TGTGCTAGTGGTTTGGCCCGGGGGGGCGCCGGCAATCAGCCCCAGCATTTT. It is translated as CASGLARGGAGNQPQHF.

The chain is built from TRBV6-2 or TRBV6-3 and TRBJ1-4; 11 nucleotides line up with TRBD1. The CDR3 covers 15 residues. Germline lookup yields CDR1 MNHEY and CDR2 SVGEGT. With V trimmed by 5 bases and J by 15 bases, 14 bases remained unmatched. The CDR3 DNA is TGTGCCAGCAGTACTCGTGGACAGGGGGCGAGTTCGGTGTTTTTT. Residues: CASSTRGQGASSVFF.

The rearrangement links TRBV2 to TRBJ2-2, with D perhaps TRBD1 (5 bases). Germline lookup yields CDR1 SNHLY and CDR2 FYNNEI. With 2 bases removed from V and 7 bases from J, the gap between germline ends came to 11 bases. This CDR3 comprises 14 residues. The CDR3 loop reads CASSEQGSSGELFF. CDR3 sequence (DNA): TGTGCCAGCAGTGAACAGGGATCTAGCGGGGAGCTGTTTTTT.

This clone was detected ten times or more. The chain joins TRBV15 to TRBJ2-1; D unclear. Trimming took off 3 bases at V and 0 bases at J, with 12 bases between the two ends. CDR1 is LNHNV and CDR2 is YYDKDF in the germline V gene (reference sequence). This CDR3 contains 16 residues. CDR3 nucleotides: TGTGCCACCAGCAGGGAGATTGTGAGCTCCTACAATGAGCAGTTCTTC. Translation: CATSREIVSSYNEQFF.

This clone was counted a few times. The chain employs TRBV5-1 and TRBJ1-2; D may be TRBD1 (6 bases). CDR3 length: 13 amino acids. Trimming took 8 bases from V and 6 from J, leaving 17 bases between them. From germline, CDR1 is SGHRS and CDR2 YFSETQ. In DNA, the CDR3 is TGCGCCAGTAGACAGGCAGGAAAGAATGGCTACACCTTC. Encoded protein: CASRQAGKNGYTF.

This clone was picked up one time. V usage is TRBV27 and J usage is TRBJ2-1; maybe TRBD1 (5 bases). Between the trimmed V and J ends, which lost 3 bases and 1 base, there was a span of 13 bases. Germline V gene data show CDR1 as MNHEY and CDR2 as SMNVEV (reference sequence). The CDR3 consists of 16 residues. The CDR3 DNA sequence: TGTGCCAGCAGTTTTAGTCTAGGGGTGTCCTACAATGAGCAGTTCTTC. Translation gives CASSFSLGVSYNEQFF.

The chain couples TRBV6-5 to TRBJ1-4; 8 nucleotides agree with TRBD1. J was trimmed by 8 bases and V by 4 bases; bases with no gene match: 6. CDR3 length: 14 amino acids. The germline gives CDR1 MNHEY, CDR2 SVGAGI. CDR3 sequence reads: CASSLQGTGEKLFF. The CDR3 DNA sequence: TGTGCCAGCAGTTTACAGGGGACAGGCGAAAAACTGTTTTTT.

The rearrangement joins TRBV29-1 to TRBJ2-2, with TRBD1 matching 7 bases. The CDR3 contains 14 residues. J was trimmed by 5 bases and V by 6 bases; bases with no gene match: 9. The germline gives CDR1 SQVTM, CDR2 ANQGSEA. The CDR3 loop reads CSVRDRVLTGELFF. The CDR3 DNA reads TGCAGCGTCCGTGACAGGGTTCTAACCGGGGAGCTGTTTTTT.

The rearrangement links TRBV19 to TRBJ2-1; 9 bases fit TRBD1. The CDR3 totals 15 residues. With 5 bases clipped from V and 2 bases from J, the junction kept 4 bases outside the gene matches. The germline gives CDR1 LNHDA, CDR2 SQIVND (reference sequence). CDR3 DNA sequence: TGTGCCAGTAGTCCGGGACAGGGCACCTACAATGAGCAGTTCTTC. Amino acids: CASSPGQGTYNEQFF.